This T cell receptor (beta chain) was identified during a study of T-cell memory formation after mild COVID-19. The overall study: The two donors had largely donor-specific TCR clusters.

TCRdb re-derived calls from the 5' RACE reads in MiXCR, one entry per CDR3 protein. In the table there are 210,000 or so distinct CDR3 sequences, around 20% of which are singletons. Study observations and caveats: Pre-infection memory harbored some responding clones, suggesting cross-reactive memory joined. SARS-CoV-2 specificity was not confirmed for second-wave clones peaking on day 37.

The CDR3 totals 17 residues. J was trimmed by 4 bases and V by 6 bases; bases with no gene match: 14. This clonotype was picked up a small number of times. Its cognate antigen is unknown. This receptor was identified in an adult woman who had mild COVID-19 (a few samples of this study predate the infection). Cell type and time point are not known. This rearrangement joins TRBV12-3 or TRBV12-4 to TRBJ2-2, with TRBD2 matching 7 bases. The sequenced sample consisted of PBMCs or a T cell subset sorted from them (not recorded which). CDR3 in DNA: TGTGCCAGCAGGGGCCCCGGGCGGGGGACGACCACCGGGGAGCTGTTTTTT. This gives the protein CASRGPGRGTTTGELFF.